The clone carrying this TCR beta chain was counted at least ten times. Its cognate antigen is unknown. The V and J ends lost 4 bases and 2 bases respectively, with 15 bases between them. The CDR3 extends over 16 amino acids. Each TCR cDNA molecule bore a unique molecular identifier. TCRdb processed the 5' RACE reads anew with MiXCR; each CDR3 protein has one entry. This table has around 26,000 distinct CDR3 sequences, roughly 10% appearing once. This entry comes from a study of spatial heterogeneity in lung cancer. Study overall: Detection consistently yielded more beta chains than alpha chains. Findings of the study overall: The estimated TCR-seq coverage of tumor T cells amounted to roughly 7% when looking at alpha chains and about 14% when looking at beta chains. Tracking of tumor mutation counts was seen in expanded intratumoral alpha and beta TCR counts.

The time point is: sample taken at primary tumor resection. Material for sequencing was whole RNA from tumor, nontumor lung or frozen PBMC, left unsorted. The chain links TRBV12-3 or TRBV12-4 to TRBJ1-5; tentative D call: TRBD1 (5 bases). The sequence was obtained from a male donor with early-stage non-small cell lung cancer. The sample in question was lung tumor tissue, obtained at surgery. CDR3 sequence (DNA): TGTGCCAGCAGTTCCGACCTAGGGGTAGGCAATCAGCCCCAGCATTTT. This sequence encodes CASSSDLGVGNQPQHF.